This passage covers 12 T cell receptor beta chains from one sample sequenced in a study of OX40 agonist ivuxolimab in advanced cancers. Assay: immunoSEQ multiplex PCR; the TCRdb copy retains only in-frame clones and omits some. The sample records about 58,000 clones, 75% to 90% being singletons. The specimen comprised CD4+ or CD8+ T cells sorted from blood, sampled in a trial of the OX40 agonist ivuxolimab. Every receptor here comes from an adult with an advanced solid tumor such as melanoma, head and neck, liver or kidney cancer.

The rearrangement joins TRBV2 to TRBJ2-7; perhaps TRBD2 as D (6 bases). The CDR3 consists of 14 residues. Germline V gene sequence: CDR1 SNHLY, CDR2 FYNNEI. V was shortened by 3 bases and J by 2 bases, with 11 bases between the two germline ends. As DNA, the CDR3 is TGTGCCAGCAGTGAGGGGGAGGAGACCTACGAGCAGTACTTC. Its protein product is CASSEGEETYEQYF.

V usage is TRBV6-1 and J usage is TRBJ1-1; TRBD1 agrees at 7 bases. After removal of 4 bases from V and 5 bases from J, the junction contained 7 bases not matched to a gene. This CDR3 is 14 amino acids long. Per the germline V gene, CDR1 is MNHNS and CDR2 is SASEGT. The CDR3 reads CASSATGEGTEAFF. The CDR3, as DNA: TGTGCCAGCAGTGCTACAGGGGAGGGGACTGAAGCTTTCTTT.

The gene calls are TRBV2 and TRBJ1-4, with D unresolved. This CDR3 spans 10 amino acids. Germline V gene data show CDR1 as SNHLY and CDR2 as FYNNEI. The V end lost 7 bases, the J end lost 10 bases, and 7 bases lay between the germline ends. As DNA, the CDR3 is TGTGCCAGCAAGTTTGTAAAACTGTTTTTT. Its protein is CASKFVKLFF.

V and J are TRBV5-1 and TRBJ2-5; no reliable D call. Near its end, the DNA agrees better with TRBJ2-7, so the J call may be wrong. The CDR3 totals 13 residues. CDR1 and CDR2 (germline): SGHRS, YFSETQ. The CDR3 loop reads CASSLDLSYEQYF. In DNA form, the CDR3 reads TGCGCCAGCAGCTTGGACCTCTCCTACGAGCAGTACTTC.

This clone was detected a few times. This CDR3 is also generated by other DNA sequences in the sample. The chain links TRBV6-1 to TRBJ2-4; D unresolved. This CDR3 region has 15 residues. V shed 0 bases and J shed 0 bases, with 6 bases lying between them. From germline, CDR1 is MNHNS and CDR2 SASEGT. The CDR3 here is CASSEARLAKNIQYF. The CDR3 nucleotides are TGTGCCAGCAGTGAAGCCCGACTAGCCAAAAACATTCAGTACTTC.

The sample holds a few counts of this clone. The gene calls are TRBV2 and TRBJ2-1, with D perhaps given as TRBD1 or TRBD2 (5 bases each). Germline CDR1 is SNHLY and CDR2 is FYNNEI. V was cut by 6 bases and J by 6 bases, with 15 bases left in between. The CDR3 has 14 amino acids. CDR3 protein: CASSFDGASNEQFF. The DNA for the CDR3 is TGTGCCAGCAGCTTCGACGGGGCTAGCAATGAGCAGTTCTTC.

In this sample, this clone turned up a few times. Other nucleotide sequences in the sample specify the same CDR3. The chain couples TRBV28 to TRBJ1-1; D call uncertain. Germline V CDR1 and CDR2: MDHEN, SYDVKM. This CDR3 comprises 13 residues. V was cut by 6 bases and J by 1 base, with 9 bases left in between. In nucleotides, the CDR3 is TGTGCCAGCAGCTCCGGGCAGAACACTGAAGCTTTCTTT. This translates into CASSSGQNTEAFF. Looking up the rest from reference TRBV28 and TRBJ1-1 gives the full variable domain: DVKVTQSSRYLVKRTGEKVFLECVQDMDHENMFWYRQDPGLGLRLIYFSYDVKMKEKGDIPEGYSVSREKKERFSLILESASTNQTSMYLCASSSGQNTEAFFGQGTRLTVV.

A few counts support this clone. The chain employs TRBV2 and TRBJ1-2; D perhaps matches TRBD1 (5 bases). This CDR3 has 12 residues. Germline V gene data show CDR1 as SNHLY and CDR2 as FYNNEI. V lost 8 bases and J lost 2, with 9 bases in between. The CDR3 reads CASDGGNYGYTF. As DNA, the CDR3 is TGTGCCAGCGACGGGGGAAACTATGGCTACACCTTC.

The chain employs TRBV9 and TRBJ2-1; D tentatively reads TRBD1 or TRBD2 (5 bases each). The length of the CDR3 is 14 residues. CDR1 and CDR2 from the germline V gene are SGDLS and YYNGEE. V lost 4 bases and J 8 bases, leaving 16 bases between the germline ends. The DNA of the CDR3 is TGTGCCAGCAGCTTTACTAGAGGGGACGATGAGCAGTTCTTC. Protein product: CASSFTRGDDEQFF. Supplemented by reference TRBV9 and TRBJ2-1, the full variable domain reads DSGVTQTPKHLITATGQRVTLRCSPRSGDLSVYWYQQSLDQGLQFLIQYYNGEERAKGNILERFSAQQFPDLHSELNLSSLELGDSALYFCASSFTRGDDEQFFGPGTRLTVL.

The chain joins TRBV9 to TRBJ1-4; TRBD1 matches 7 bases. This CDR3 region has 15 residues. Germline CDR1 and CDR2: SGDLS and YYNGEE. Trimming cost V 0 bases and J 8 bases; bases outside gene matches: 7. CDR3 sequence (DNA): TGTGCCAGCAGCGTAGCACCCCAGGGGGAAGAAAAACTGTTTTTT. Translation: CASSVAPQGEEKLFF.

The chain recombines TRBV12-5 with TRBJ1-1; TRBD1 aligns across 8 bases. The junction had 18 bases not matched to a gene; V was cut back by 0 bases and J by 0 bases. This CDR3 contains 21 residues. Germline V lookup: CDR1 LGHNT, CDR2 FRNRAP. DNA of the CDR3: TGTGCTAGTGGTTTGGTACCCCAGTTGGGGCTCGACAGGGGCATGAACACTGAAGCTTTCTTT. Protein product: CASGLVPQLGLDRGMNTEAFF.

This clone was seen just once. This sequence joins TRBV6-5 and TRBJ2-2, with D possibly called TRBD1 or TRBD2 (5 bases each). The CDR3 runs 15 residues. Germline assignment: CDR1 MNHEY and CDR2 SVGAGI. V dropped 1 base and J dropped 7 bases, with 13 bases sitting between them. The CDR3 DNA reads as TGTGCCAGCAGTTACTTGGGGACCCGGAACGGGGAGCTGTTTTTT. This sequence encodes CASSYLGTRNGELFF.